Listed below are T cell receptor beta chains from one sample, sequenced in a study of blood T cell repertoires in COVID-19. Generated by immunoSEQ multiplex PCR, the TCRdb table keeps only in-frame clones and is missing some. This sample yields tens of thousands of clones, of which 75% to 85% are seen a single time; approximately 24% belongs to the top ten. Sequencing was done on a sample of peripheral blood. The source is a human donor in a cohort sampled during active COVID-19. CDR3s include the opening cysteine and the closing phenylalanine or tryptophan. A D gene is named only where the DNA matches it firmly. Not every row has a clone size; where given, it reads once, few, many or a size class.

j_call: TRBJ2-5
v_call: TRBV18
clone_size: -
d_call: -
cdr3_nt: TGTGCCAGCTCACCACCGACCGGTTTCCCAGGGAAACAAGAGACCCAGTACTTC
cdr3_aa: CASSPPTGFPGKQETQYF

j_call: TRBJ2-5
v_call: TRBV19
clone_size: -
d_call: -
cdr3_nt: TGTGCCAGTAGTATCCCGGGCGGGGATGGGACCCAGTACTTC
cdr3_aa: CASSIPGGDGTQYF

j_call: TRBJ1-1
v_call: TRBV5-1
clone_size: once
d_call: TRBD1
cdr3_nt: TGCGCCAGCAGCTTGACAGGGGAGGTGACTGAAGCTTTCTTT
cdr3_aa: CASSLTGEVTEAFF

j_call: TRBJ2-5
v_call: TRBV12-3/TRBV12-4
clone_size: -
d_call: -
cdr3_nt: TGTGCCAGCAGTTTCGTCCAAGAGACCCAGTACTTC
cdr3_aa: CASSFVQETQYF

j_call: TRBJ1-4
v_call: TRBV3-1/TRBV3-2
clone_size: few
d_call: -
cdr3_nt: TGTGCCAGCAGCCCGTTACGGCCAGGGGCGACCCGCAATGAAAAACTGTTTTTT
cdr3_aa: CASSPLRPGATRNEKLFF

j_call: TRBJ2-7
v_call: TRBV5-6
clone_size: -
d_call: TRBD2
cdr3_nt: TGTGCCAGCAGCTTGGGAGGGAGGGTGGACGAGCAGTACTTC
cdr3_aa: CASSLGGRVDEQYF

j_call: TRBJ2-1
v_call: TRBV19
clone_size: -
d_call: -
cdr3_nt: TGTGCCAGTAGTAGCCGGGATCGTTACAATGAGCAGTTCTTC
cdr3_aa: CASSSRDRYNEQFF

j_call: TRBJ2-2
v_call: TRBV5-4
clone_size: -
d_call: -
cdr3_nt: TGTGCCAGCAGCTTGCAGGGTGCGGAGTCCGGGGAGCTGTTTTTT
cdr3_aa: CASSLQGAESGELFF

j_call: TRBJ2-3
v_call: TRBV4-2
clone_size: -
d_call: -
cdr3_nt: TGTGCCAGCAGCCAGCCCGGCGGGGCCGCAGATACGCAGTATTTT
cdr3_aa: CASSQPGGAADTQYF

j_call: TRBJ1-1
v_call: TRBV7-9
clone_size: -
d_call: -
cdr3_nt: TGTGCCAGCAGCTCTGGACTCACTGAAGCTTTCTTT
cdr3_aa: CASSSGLTEAFF

j_call: TRBJ2-1
v_call: TRBV27
clone_size: -
d_call: -
cdr3_nt: TGTGCCAGCAGTTTAACGGGAAGGGGGAAGTTCTTC
cdr3_aa: CASSLTGRGKFF

j_call: TRBJ1-2
v_call: TRBV2
clone_size: few
d_call: TRBD1
cdr3_nt: TGTGCCAGCAGGATCAGGGGGCTAAGCTATGGCTACACCTTC
cdr3_aa: CASRIRGLSYGYTF

j_call: TRBJ1-4
v_call: TRBV19
clone_size: -
d_call: -
cdr3_nt: TGTGCCAGTAGTATTCGATTAGGACCGGGGGAAGAAAAACTGTTTTTT
cdr3_aa: CASSIRLGPGEEKLFF

j_call: TRBJ2-2
v_call: TRBV18
clone_size: -
d_call: TRBD2
cdr3_nt: TGTGCCAGCTCACCAATTTTGGCGGGAGCCGGGGAGCTGTTTTTT
cdr3_aa: CASSPILAGAGELFF

j_call: TRBJ2-1
v_call: TRBV19
clone_size: -
d_call: TRBD2
cdr3_nt: TGTGCCAGTATCGGTCTCCGACCGGGACTAGCTTATAGTGAGCAGTTCTTC
cdr3_aa: CASIGLRPGLAYSEQFF

j_call: TRBJ2-2
v_call: TRBV2
clone_size: -
d_call: -
cdr3_nt: TGTGCCAGCAGTGAAGAACGAGCGGATAACACCGGGGAGCTGTTTTTT
cdr3_aa: CASSEERADNTGELFF

j_call: TRBJ1-4
v_call: TRBV7-6
clone_size: -
d_call: TRBD1
cdr3_nt: TGTGCCAGCAGCGGCGGGCAGACAGGGTCTAATGAAAAACTGTTTTTT
cdr3_aa: CASSGGQTGSNEKLFF

j_call: TRBJ2-1
v_call: TRBV19
clone_size: once
d_call: TRBD2
cdr3_nt: TGTGCCAGTAGCCAATCGCTAGCGGGAGGGCCCTACAATGAGCAGTTCTTC
cdr3_aa: CASSQSLAGGPYNEQFF

j_call: TRBJ2-5
v_call: TRBV18
clone_size: -
d_call: TRBD1
cdr3_nt: TGTGCCAGCTCACCAGGACAGGCGACTCAAGAGACCCAGTACTTC
cdr3_aa: CASSPGQATQETQYF

j_call: TRBJ2-5
v_call: TRBV6-5
clone_size: -
d_call: TRBD1
cdr3_nt: TGTGCCAGCAGTTACTCGATAGGGGGCATCCAAGAGACCCAGTACTTC
cdr3_aa: CASSYSIGGIQETQYF

j_call: TRBJ2-2
v_call: TRBV2
clone_size: many
d_call: TRBD1
cdr3_nt: TGTGCCAGCCGATTGGGACAGCCCGGCGGGGAGCTGTTTTTT
cdr3_aa: CASRLGQPGGELFF

j_call: TRBJ1-1
v_call: TRBV6-5
clone_size: -
d_call: -
cdr3_nt: TGTGCCAGCCGCGGGACCGGCTCGGAAGCTTTCTTT
cdr3_aa: CASRGTGSEAFF

j_call: TRBJ2-3
v_call: TRBV11-3
clone_size: -
d_call: TRBD1
cdr3_nt: TGTGCCAGCAGCTTAGGGGGACAGTACACAGATACGCAGTATTTT
cdr3_aa: CASSLGGQYTDTQYF

j_call: TRBJ2-7
v_call: TRBV12-5
clone_size: -
d_call: TRBD2
cdr3_nt: TGTGCTAGTGGTCGACCGGGACTATGTTACGAGCAGTACTTC
cdr3_aa: CASGRPGLCYEQYF

j_call: TRBJ2-1
v_call: TRBV12-3/TRBV12-4
clone_size: medium-sized
d_call: -
cdr3_nt: TGTGCCAGCAGTTCCCAGAATGAGCAGTTCTTC
cdr3_aa: CASSSQNEQFF

j_call: TRBJ2-7
v_call: TRBV18
clone_size: -
d_call: TRBD2
cdr3_nt: TGTGCCAGCTCCCTAGCGGATAGCTCCTACGAGCAGTACTTC
cdr3_aa: CASSLADSSYEQYF

j_call: TRBJ1-2
v_call: TRBV5-4
clone_size: few
d_call: -
cdr3_nt: TGTGCCAGCAGCTCCTTTTCGAGGAACTATGGCTACACCTTC
cdr3_aa: CASSSFSRNYGYTF

j_call: TRBJ2-2
v_call: TRBV18
clone_size: -
d_call: TRBD1
cdr3_nt: TGTGCCAGCTCTCGAAATTTGGGACAGGGAGGCACCGGGGAGCTGTTTTTT
cdr3_aa: CASSRNLGQGGTGELFF

j_call: TRBJ1-5
v_call: TRBV6-5
clone_size: -
d_call: -
cdr3_nt: TGTGCCACTTACCCCTATAGCAATCAGCCCCAGCATTTT
cdr3_aa: CATYPYSNQPQHF

j_call: TRBJ1-1
v_call: TRBV15
clone_size: -
d_call: TRBD1
cdr3_nt: TGTGCCACCAGCCCTCGACAGGGGGCGGCTGAAGCTTTCTTT
cdr3_aa: CATSPRQGAAEAFF

j_call: TRBJ1-2
v_call: TRBV28
clone_size: -
d_call: -
cdr3_nt: TGTGCCAGCAGTCCCCCCGGGGGGGGGTCCTATGGCTACACCTTC
cdr3_aa: CASSPPGGGSYGYTF

j_call: TRBJ2-1
v_call: TRBV7-3
clone_size: -
d_call: TRBD1
cdr3_nt: TGTGCCAGCAGCTCCCGACAGGGAAAGCAGTTCTTC
cdr3_aa: CASSSRQGKQFF

j_call: TRBJ2-2
v_call: TRBV2
clone_size: once
d_call: -
cdr3_nt: TGTGCCAGCGGTGTGGGGGCCCAAAACACCGGGGAGCTGTTTTTT
cdr3_aa: CASGVGAQNTGELFF

j_call: TRBJ1-2
v_call: TRBV27
clone_size: few
d_call: TRBD1
cdr3_nt: TGTGCCAGCAGTTTACGCCAGGGGGTTTATGGCTACACCTTC
cdr3_aa: CASSLRQGVYGYTF

j_call: TRBJ2-7
v_call: TRBV29-1
clone_size: -
d_call: TRBD2
cdr3_nt: TGCAGCGTGGGGGGTTCGCGGGAGGTCGAGCAGTACTTC
cdr3_aa: CSVGGSREVEQYF

j_call: TRBJ2-5
v_call: TRBV28
clone_size: -
d_call: -
cdr3_nt: TGTGCCAGCAGGCCCTCCGGGACATCGCTCGATTGGACCCAGTACTTC
cdr3_aa: CASRPSGTSLDWTQYF

j_call: TRBJ2-3
v_call: TRBV18
clone_size: once
d_call: TRBD1
cdr3_nt: TGTGCCAGCTCACCACTTGGACAGGGTACAGATACGCAGTATTTT
cdr3_aa: CASSPLGQGTDTQYF